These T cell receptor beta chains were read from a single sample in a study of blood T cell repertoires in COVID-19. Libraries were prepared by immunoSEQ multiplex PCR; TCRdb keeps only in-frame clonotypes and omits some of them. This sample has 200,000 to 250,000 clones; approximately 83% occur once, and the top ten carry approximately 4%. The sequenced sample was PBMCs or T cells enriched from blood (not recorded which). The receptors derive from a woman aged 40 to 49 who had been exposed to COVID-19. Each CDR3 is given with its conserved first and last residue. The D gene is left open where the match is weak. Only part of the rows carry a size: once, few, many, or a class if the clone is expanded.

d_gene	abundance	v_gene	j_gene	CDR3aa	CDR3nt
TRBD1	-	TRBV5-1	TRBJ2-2	CASWSGGSRAGELFF	TGCGCCAGTTGGTCAGGGGGAAGTCGGGCCGGGGAGCTGTTTTTT
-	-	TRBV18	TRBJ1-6	CASSPDSSYNSPLHF	TGTGCCAGCTCACCGGACAGCTCCTATAATTCACCCCTCCACTTT
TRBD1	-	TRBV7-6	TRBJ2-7	CASSSGTGSYEQYF	TGTGCCAGCAGCTCCGGGACAGGATCCTACGAGCAGTACTTC
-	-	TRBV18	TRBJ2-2	CASSPRTLDRINTGELFF	TGTGCCAGCTCACCCCGAACCCTGGACAGAATCAACACCGGGGAGCTGTTTTTT
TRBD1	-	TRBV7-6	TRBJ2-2	CASSLPRQGNTGELFF	TGTGCCAGCAGCCTCCCCCGACAGGGAAACACCGGGGAGCTGTTTTTT
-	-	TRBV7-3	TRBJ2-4	CASSDSGGLAKNIQYF	TGTGCCAGCAGCGATAGCGGAGGGTTAGCCAAAAACATTCAGTACTTC
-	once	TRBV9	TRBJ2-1	CASSTHYRVGEQFF	TGTGCCAGCAGCACCCACTACCGGGTGGGTGAGCAGTTCTTC
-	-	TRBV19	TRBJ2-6	CASSKGAGANVLTF	TGTGCCAGTAGTAAGGGGGCTGGGGCCAACGTCCTGACTTTC
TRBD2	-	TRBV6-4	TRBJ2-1	CASSTYEGTSGASSYNEQFF	TGTGCCAGCTCTACCTATGAAGGGACTAGCGGGGCTTCTTCATACAATGAGCAGTTCTTC
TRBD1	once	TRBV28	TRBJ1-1	CASSLDRGWTEAFF	TGTGCCAGCAGTTTGGACAGGGGATGGACTGAAGCTTTCTTT
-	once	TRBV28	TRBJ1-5	CASSFLLRGSQPQHF	TGTGCCAGCAGTTTTCTTCTGAGAGGCTCTCAGCCCCAGCATTTT
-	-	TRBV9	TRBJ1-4	CASSAGGSFDEKLFF	TGTGCCAGCAGCGCGGGAGGGTCATTCGATGAAAAACTGTTTTTT
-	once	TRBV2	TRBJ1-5	CASNGQFRNQPQHF	TGTGCCAGCAACGGACAGTTTCGCAATCAGCCCCAGCATTTT
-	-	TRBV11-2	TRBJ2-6	CASSLLGGSGANVLTF	TGTGCCAGCAGCTTGTTGGGGGGCTCTGGGGCCAACGTCCTGACTTTC
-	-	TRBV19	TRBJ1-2	CASSPRLNLRTRNYGYTF	TGTGCCAGTAGTCCACGCCTTAACCTTAGGACACGGAATTATGGCTACACCTTC
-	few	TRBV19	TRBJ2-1	CASSIGGGLNPYNEQFF	TGTGCCAGTAGTATAGGGGGGGGCCTCAACCCTTACAATGAGCAGTTCTTC
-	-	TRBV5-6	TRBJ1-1	CASSLAVNTEAFF	TGTGCCAGCAGCTTGGCGGTGAACACTGAAGCTTTCTTT
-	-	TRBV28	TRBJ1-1	CASRSIDSTEAFF	TGTGCCAGCAGATCAATTGACAGCACTGAAGCTTTCTTT
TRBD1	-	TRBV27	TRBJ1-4	CASRPRGRNEKLFF	TGTGCCAGCAGACCCAGGGGGCGAAATGAAAAACTGTTTTTT
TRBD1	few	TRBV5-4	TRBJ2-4	CASSLSGGRTKNIQYF	TGTGCCAGCAGCCTTTCAGGGGGCCGGACCAAAAACATTCAGTACTTC
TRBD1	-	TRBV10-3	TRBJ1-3	CAISDQGTGIGNTIYF	TGTGCCATCAGTGACCAGGGGACAGGGATTGGAAACACCATATATTTT
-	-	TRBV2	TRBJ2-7	CASNRGGYYEQYF	TGTGCCAGCAATAGGGGGGGGTACTACGAGCAGTACTTC
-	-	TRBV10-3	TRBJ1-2	CAISESRPNYGYTF	TGTGCCATCAGTGAGTCGAGGCCTAACTATGGCTACACCTTC
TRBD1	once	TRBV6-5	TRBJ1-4	CASSRGQGLGEKLFF	TGTGCCAGCAGTCGGGGACAGGGACTGGGGGAAAAACTGTTTTTT
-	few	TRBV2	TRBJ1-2	CASSERGNGYTF	TGTGCCAGCAGTGAACGGGGAAATGGCTACACCTTC
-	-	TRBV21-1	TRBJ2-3	CASSKAPGPQGAATDTQYF	TGTGCCAGCAGCAAAGCGCCCGGGCCTCAGGGGGCCGCCACAGATACGCAGTATTTT
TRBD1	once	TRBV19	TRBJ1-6	CASSMGTGVNSPLHF	TGTGCCAGTAGTATGGGGACAGGGGTTAATTCACCCCTCCACTTT
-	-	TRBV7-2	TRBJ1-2	CASSLTETYGYTF	TGTGCCAGCAGCTTGACAGAGACCTATGGCTACACCTTC
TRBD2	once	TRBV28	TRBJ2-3	CASTTAGGPTDTQYF	TGTGCCAGCACGACTGCGGGGGGGCCCACAGATACGCAGTATTTT
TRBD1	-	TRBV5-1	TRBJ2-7	CASSPRDREQAYEQYF	TGCGCCAGCAGCCCCCGTGACAGGGAGCAGGCTTACGAGCAGTACTTC
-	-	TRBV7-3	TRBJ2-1	CASSLQGRGYNEQFF	TGTGCCAGCAGCTTACAGGGGAGGGGATACAATGAGCAGTTCTTC
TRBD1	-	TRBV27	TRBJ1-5	CASRQGTNSNQPQHF	TGTGCCAGCAGACAGGGGACGAATAGCAATCAGCCCCAGCATTTT
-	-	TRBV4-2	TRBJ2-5	CASSQESGRVGETQYF	TGTGCCAGCAGCCAAGAGAGCGGTCGGGTGGGGGAGACCCAGTACTTC
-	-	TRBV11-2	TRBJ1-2	CASSWGWPGISILSYTF	TGTGCCAGCAGCTGGGGATGGCCAGGGATTTCAATCCTCTCCTACACCTTC
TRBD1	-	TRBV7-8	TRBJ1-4	CASSKTGDPNEKLFF	TGTGCCAGCAGCAAGACAGGGGACCCTAATGAAAAACTGTTTTTT
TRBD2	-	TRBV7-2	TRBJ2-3	CASSLGLAGGADTQYF	TGTGCCAGCAGCTTGGGACTAGCGGGGGGGGCAGATACGCAGTATTTT
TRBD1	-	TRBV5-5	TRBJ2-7	CASSLRQGTYEQYF	TGTGCCAGCAGCTTAAGACAGGGGACCTACGAGCAGTACTTC
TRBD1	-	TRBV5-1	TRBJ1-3	CASSRPGGSSGNTIYF	TGCGCCAGCAGCAGGCCAGGGGGTAGCTCTGGAAACACCATATATTTT
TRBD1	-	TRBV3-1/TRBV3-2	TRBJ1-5	CASSQHSGQNNQPQHF	TGTGCCAGCAGCCAGCACTCGGGACAGAACAATCAGCCCCAGCATTTT
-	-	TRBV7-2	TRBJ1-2	CASSSTGTPNYGYTF	TGTGCCAGCAGCTCTACGGGAACACCGAACTATGGCTACACCTTC
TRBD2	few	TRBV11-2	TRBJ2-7	CASSLAGGFDEQYF	TGTGCCAGCAGCTTAGCGGGGGGTTTCGACGAGCAGTACTTC
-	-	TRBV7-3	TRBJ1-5	CASSLVGGQPQHF	TGTGCCAGCAGCTTAGTTGGGGGGCAGCCCCAGCATTTT
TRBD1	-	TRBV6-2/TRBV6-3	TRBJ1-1	CASSYEGQANTEAFF	TGTGCCAGCAGTTACGAGGGACAGGCTAACACTGAAGCTTTCTTT
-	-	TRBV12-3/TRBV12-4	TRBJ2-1	CASSLFSGSEQFF	TGTGCCAGCAGTTTATTTTCGGGGTCCGAGCAGTTCTTC
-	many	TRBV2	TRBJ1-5	CASSEQGRGSNQPQHF	TGTGCCAGCAGTGAACAAGGGCGGGGGAGCAATCAGCCCCAGCATTTT
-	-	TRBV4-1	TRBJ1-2	CASSQDTGYNYGYTF	TGCGCCAGCAGCCAAGATACAGGGTACAACTATGGCTACACCTTC
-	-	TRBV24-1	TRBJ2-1	CATSQQGDEQFF	TGTGCCACCAGTCAACAGGGAGATGAGCAGTTCTTC
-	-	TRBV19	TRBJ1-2	CASSISSGRFDYGYTF	TGTGCCAGTAGTATATCCTCGGGGAGGTTTGACTATGGCTACACCTTC
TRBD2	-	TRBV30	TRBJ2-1	CAWQLAGGNEQFF	TGTGCCTGGCAACTAGCGGGGGGGAATGAGCAGTTCTTC
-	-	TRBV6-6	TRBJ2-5	CASSASGQLQETQYF	TGTGCCAGCAGCGCGTCAGGCCAACTCCAAGAGACCCAGTACTTC
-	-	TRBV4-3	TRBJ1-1	CASSPAVGDTPWDEAFF	TGCGCCAGCAGCCCAGCTGTGGGGGACACTCCGTGGGATGAAGCTTTCTTT
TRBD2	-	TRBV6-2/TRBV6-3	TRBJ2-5	CASSSPGLAAQETQYF	TGTGCCAGCAGTTCCCCCGGACTAGCGGCCCAAGAGACCCAGTACTTC
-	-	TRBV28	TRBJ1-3	CASSLQNTIYF	TGTGCCAGCAGCCTTCAGAACACCATATATTTT
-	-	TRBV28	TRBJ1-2	CASTAAQGYGYTF	TGTGCCAGCACCGCAGCCCAGGGTTATGGCTACACCTTC